This T cell receptor (beta chain) was observed in a study of T cells in Graves' hyperthyroidism and ophthalmopathy. The table lists this clonotype with many counts. Diagnosis rested on symptoms, serum thyroxine and TRAb, thyroid ultrasound, and orbital computed tomography. The source material, RNA transcripts, was used to amplify TCR beta CDR3 regions. The HTBI set primed first-round TCR CDR3 RT-PCR. TCRdb reprocessed the multiplex PCR reads with MiXCR, giving one entry per CDR3 protein. This sample has 250,000 to 350,000 distinct CDR3 sequences; about a sixth occur once, and the top ten carry about 50%. Sequenced input: blood. The clonotype originates from a woman in her fifties or sixties with Graves' ophthalmopathy.

This CDR3 is CASSPGRTGNYGYTF. The CDR3 nucleotides are TGCGCCAGCAGCCCAGGGCGGACAGGGAACTATGGCTACACCTTC. This chain links TRBV5-1 with TRBJ1-2; 8 bases are a match to TRBD1. This CDR3 has 15 amino acids. Unmatched junction bases numbered 7, after V lost 4 bases and J lost 2 bases. Germline V gene sequence: CDR1 SGHRS, CDR2 YFSETQ.